These 17 T cell receptor beta chains originate from one sample sequenced in a study of T cells after yellow fever vaccination. MiXCR, run by TCRdb on the 5' RACE reads, gives a single entry per CDR3 protein. Of a few hundred thousand distinct CDR3 sequences listed, around 3.5% are singletons. This sample comprised PBMCs, obtained 15 days after the yellow fever booster vaccination. The source of these receptors is a man younger than 35 who received the YFV17D yellow fever vaccine.

This clonotype was detected many times. This sequence joins TRBV7-3 and TRBJ2-5; D not certain. Germline V gene lookup returns CDR1 SGHTA and CDR2 FQGTGA. The length of the CDR3 is 13 residues. The germline V and J ends were trimmed by 1 base and 1 base, with 4 bases remaining between them. The CDR3 is CASSLRFQETQYF. The CDR3 DNA sequence: TGTGCCAGCAGCTTAAGGTTCCAAGAGACCCAGTACTTC.

This clonotype has a count of ten or more. The V call is TRBV6-5, the J call TRBJ2-7, with unresolved D. The CDR3 consists of 14 residues. Trimming cost V 0 bases and J 2 bases, with 8 bases left between them. Germline V gives CDR1 MNHEY, CDR2 SVGAGI. This chain's CDR3 is CASSYSGKPYEQYF. The CDR3 DNA is TGTGCCAGCAGTTACTCTGGCAAACCCTACGAGCAGTACTTC.

The sample holds many counts of this clonotype. The rearrangement links TRBV5-5 to TRBJ2-7; D is perhaps TRBD2 (5 bases). Trimming took 0 bases from V and 3 from J, leaving 7 bases between them. Germline CDR1 reads SGHKS; CDR2 reads YYEKEE (reference sequence). The CDR3 loop spans 13 amino acids. The CDR3 here is CASSLERFYEQYV. CDR3 in DNA: TGTGCCAGCAGCTTGGAGCGGTTCTACGAGCAGTACGTC.

This clonotype was detected a few times. V usage is TRBV18 and J usage is TRBJ2-7; D unclear. V dropped 2 bases and J dropped 1 base, with 9 bases sitting between them. The CDR3 contains 14 residues. From germline, CDR1 is KGHSH and CDR2 LQKENI. This CDR3 reads CASSPSSNSYEQYV. The CDR3 bases are TGTGCCAGCTCACCAAGTAGCAATTCCTACGAGCAGTACGTC.

This clonotype was recorded at least ten times. V and J are TRBV27 and TRBJ2-7, with D maybe TRBD2 (5 bases). Trimming cost V 1 base and J 5 bases, with 15 bases left between them. The CDR3 covers 15 residues. The germline V gene has CDR1 MNHEY and CDR2 SMNVEV (reference sequence). DNA for the CDR3: TGTGCCAGCAGTTTATACGCCCTAGCTGGGAACGAGCAGTACTTC. Encoded protein: CASSLYALAGNEQYF.

This clonotype showed up many times. The gene calls are TRBV12-3 or TRBV12-4 and TRBJ1-4; 9 bases fit TRBD1. The length of the CDR3 is 13 residues. The V segment lost 9 bases and the J segment 6 bases; nucleotides outside the gene matches: 5. For the CDR3, the DNA is TGTGCCAGTAACAGGGGGCTACATGAAAAACTGTTTTTT. Translated, it gives CASNRGLHEKLFF.

This clonotype was found many times. The chain carries TRBV6-2 or TRBV6-3 and TRBJ1-6; D not certain. V was clipped by 6 bases and J by 7 bases, with 16 bases between them. This CDR3 has 15 amino acids. The germline gives CDR1 MNHEY, CDR2 SVGEGT. CDR3 nucleotides: TGTGCCAGCAGCCCACAAGGGTTTGGGAATTCACCCCTCCACTTT. Encoded protein: CASSPQGFGNSPLHF.

The chain recombines TRBV5-6 with TRBJ2-3; D remains ambiguous. The V gene's germline CDR1 is SGHDT and CDR2 YYEEEE. CDR3 length: 13 amino acids. Trimming pared 3 bases from V and 8 bases from J, leaving 13 bases between. Written as DNA, the CDR3 is TGTGCCAGCAGCTCTCGAGGCCCGACTACGCAGTATTTT. Protein: CASSSRGPTTQYF.

This clonotype has a count of ten or more. The J gene is TRBJ1-1, the V gene TRBV29-1; tentatively, D is TRBD1 (5 bases). With 4 bases removed from V and 0 bases from J, the gap between germline ends came to 15 bases. The CDR3 spans 15 residues. Germline loops: CDR1 SQVTM, CDR2 ANQGSEA. This chain's CDR3 is CSVGPGWGMNTEAFF. Here the CDR3 DNA reads TGCAGCGTTGGCCCAGGGTGGGGGATGAACACTGAAGCTTTCTTT.

This clonotype showed up many times. The chain has TRBV20-1 and TRBJ2-7; D may be TRBD1 (5 bases). Germline V lookup: CDR1 DFQATT, CDR2 SNEGSKA (reference sequence). V lost 3 bases, J lost 2 bases, and 8 bases lay in between. This CDR3 comprises 12 residues. The CDR3 loop is CSASAGPYEQYV. CDR3 coding DNA: TGCAGTGCTAGCGCAGGGCCCTACGAGCAGTACGTC.

This clonotype was seen ten or more times. This sequence joins TRBV7-2 and TRBJ1-2, with D hard to call. Looked up from germline, CDR1 is SGHTA and CDR2 is FQGNSA. The CDR3 is 16 amino acids. V lost 3 bases, J lost 0 bases, and 14 bases lay in between. DNA for the CDR3: TGTGCCAGCAGCTTGGGAGGAGCGGAGACTAACTATGGCTACACCTTC. It codes for CASSLGGAETNYGYTF.

This sequence joins TRBV7-9 and TRBJ1-4; 7 bases are a match to TRBD1. Germline V gives CDR1 SEHNR, CDR2 FQNEAQ (reference sequence). This CDR3 is 14 amino acids long. Trimming at V came to 5 bases and at J to 8 bases, leaving 8 bases not matched to a gene. The CDR3 nucleotides are TGTGCCAGCAGCCAACAGGGGATGAGGGAAAAACTGTTTTTT. This translates into CASSQQGMREKLFF.

This clonotype came up many times. The chain combines TRBV4-3 with TRBJ2-3; TRBD1 or TRBD2 may be the D gene (5 bases each). V gave up 0 bases and J gave up 3 bases, with 13 bases separating them. Germline V lookup: CDR1 LGHNA, CDR2 YSLEER. CDR3 size: 16 residues. The CDR3 is CASSQEGVGFTDTQYF. The CDR3, as DNA: TGCGCCAGCAGCCAAGAGGGGGTCGGGTTTACAGATACGCAGTATTTT.

This clonotype appeared many times. The J gene is TRBJ1-4, the V gene TRBV14; possibly TRBD1 for D (5 bases). The CDR3 has 13 amino acids. The V gene lost 4 bases and the J gene lost 7 bases, with 10 bases spanning the gap. Germline-derived CDR1 and CDR2 are SGHDN and FVKESK. The CDR3 region is CASSPRDFEKLFF. In DNA, the CDR3 is TGTGCCAGCAGCCCCCGGGACTTTGAAAAACTGTTTTTT.

This clonotype was counted a single time. This clone may be a read error of a much larger clone one base away. This chain links TRBV7-9 with TRBJ2-2, with D perhaps matching TRBD1 or TRBD2 (6 bases each). CDR3 size: 13 residues. Germline V CDR1 and CDR2: SEHNR, FQNEAQ (reference sequence). V was pared by 1 base and J by 7 bases, with 7 bases between. DNA of the CDR3: TGTGCCAGCAGCTTAGAGGGGGGCGGGGAGCTGTTTTTT. This codes for CASSLEGGGELFF.

Ten or more counts support this clonotype. This chain connects TRBV5-1 to TRBJ1-1; 8 bases agree with TRBD1. With 4 bases clipped from V and 5 bases from J, the junction kept 7 bases outside the gene matches. Per the germline V gene, CDR1 is SGHRS and CDR2 is YFSETQ. This CDR3 spans 14 amino acids. The CDR3: CASSIQGARTEAFF. CDR3 nucleotides: TGCGCCAGCAGCATCCAGGGGGCCAGGACTGAAGCTTTCTTT.

There are many counts of this clonotype. The gene calls are TRBV5-8 and TRBJ1-1; TRBD1 might be the D (5 bases). Trimming took off 4 bases at V and 1 base at J, with 11 bases between the two ends. Germline V gene data show CDR1 as SGHTS and CDR2 as YDEGEE. This CDR3 has 14 residues. The CDR3 DNA reads as TGTGCCAGCAGCAGAGACAGACGGAACACTGAAGCTTTCTTT. This translates into CASSRDRRNTEAFF.